These 19 T cell receptor beta chains share one sample of origin, sequenced in a study of blood T cell repertoires in COVID-19. Libraries were prepared by immunoSEQ multiplex PCR; TCRdb keeps only in-frame clonotypes and omits some of them. Of around 130,000 clones detected, approximately 80% appear once; the ten largest clones hold roughly 7.9%. Sequencing was performed on peripheral blood. The receptors shown here come from a human donor in a cohort sampled during active COVID-19.

The genes are TRBV6-5 and TRBJ1-3; D is perhaps TRBD1 (6 bases). V lost 10 bases, J lost 0 bases, and 13 bases lay in between. The germline gives CDR1 MNHEY, CDR2 SVGAGI. The CDR3 runs 14 residues. The CDR3 DNA sequence: TGTGCCACTCATACAGGGTACTCTGGAAACACCATATATTTT. Its protein product is CATHTGYSGNTIYF.

This chain links TRBV6-5 with TRBJ1-1, with TRBD1 as a possible D gene (5 bases). This CDR3 contains 14 residues. Germline V gene data show CDR1 as MNHEY and CDR2 as SVGAGI. The V end lost 2 bases, the J end lost 4 bases, and 11 bases lay between the germline ends. This CDR3 is CASSYSQGSTEAFF. The CDR3 DNA is TGTGCCAGCAGTTACAGTCAGGGCTCCACTGAAGCTTTCTTT.

The V gene is TRBV28, the J gene TRBJ1-5; D is ambiguous. Trimming took off 3 bases at V and 4 bases at J, with 7 bases between the two ends. Per germline, CDR1 MDHEN and CDR2 SYDVKM. The CDR3 loop spans 13 amino acids. CDR3 amino acids: CASSLIANQPQHF. CDR3 coding DNA: TGTGCCAGCAGTTTGATCGCGAATCAGCCCCAGCATTTT.

This clone was observed a few times. This sequence joins TRBV7-6 and TRBJ2-7; no definite D call. CDR3 length: 14 amino acids. The V and J ends lost 1 base and 1 base respectively, with 8 bases between them. The germline CDR1 and CDR2 sequences are SGHVS and FNYEAQ. The CDR3 here is CASSLESDSYEQYF. In nucleotides, the CDR3 is TGTGCCAGCAGCTTAGAGAGTGATTCCTACGAGCAGTACTTC.

The chain couples TRBV9 to TRBJ2-7; TRBD1 matches at 7 bases. V was clipped by 6 bases and J by 5 bases; unmatched bases: 17. This CDR3 has 16 amino acids. The V gene's germline CDR1 is SGDLS and CDR2 YYNGEE. CDR3 nucleotides: TGTGCCAGCAACGCAAACCTCCGGAAGGACAGGCACGAGCAGTACTTC. It encodes CASNANLRKDRHEQYF.

This chain links TRBV14 with TRBJ1-1; weak D call: TRBD1 (6 bases). The CDR3 has 14 amino acids. Germline-derived CDR1 and CDR2 are SGHDN and FVKESK. Trimming cost V 7 bases and J 1 base, with 13 bases left between them. The CDR3 region is CASKRGRGNTEAFF. The CDR3 DNA sequence: TGTGCCAGCAAAAGGGGCAGGGGGAACACTGAAGCTTTCTTT.

This chain connects TRBV5-4 to TRBJ2-7; D uncertain. CDR3 length equals 11 residues. Germline lookup yields CDR1 SGHNT and CDR2 YYREEE (reference sequence). V lost 5 bases and J 5 bases, leaving 8 bases between the germline ends. The CDR3 bases are TGTGCCAGCAGTCAAGCTAACGAGCAGTACTTC. Protein product: CASSQANEQYF.

V gene TRBV7-8 combines with J gene TRBJ1-5; no clear D. CDR3 length equals 16 residues. V dropped 1 base and J dropped 0 bases, with 10 bases sitting between them. Per germline, CDR1 SGHVS and CDR2 FQNEAQ. CDR3 sequence (DNA): TGTGCCAGCAGCTTAGTAGGGAGGGATAGCAATCAGCCCCAGCATTTT. This gives the protein CASSLVGRDSNQPQHF.

J is TRBJ1-6 and V is TRBV5-6; a possible D gene is TRBD1 (5 bases). The CDR3 sequence is 14 residues long. Per the germline V gene, CDR1 is SGHDT and CDR2 is YYEEEE. With 3 bases removed from V and 7 bases from J, the gap between germline ends came to 11 bases. CDR3 in amino acids: CASSWGRENSPLHF. Written as DNA, the CDR3 is TGTGCCAGCAGCTGGGGGAGGGAAAATTCACCCCTCCACTTT.

The chain carries TRBV6-2 or TRBV6-3 and TRBJ2-3, with TRBD2 matching 7 bases. Germline CDR1 MNHEY, CDR2 SVGEGT. The CDR3 runs to 16 residues. V trimming: 2 bases; J trimming: 6 bases; junction bases outside the gene matches: 11. The CDR3 DNA reads as TGTGCCAGCAGTTACGGCCTAGCGGAACCGGGGGATACGCAGTATTTT. This encodes CASSYGLAEPGDTQYF.

The rearrangement links TRBV4-1 to TRBJ2-7, with TRBD1 matching over 7 bases. Germline V gene data show CDR1 as MGHRA and CDR2 as YSYEKL. This CDR3 comprises 16 residues. V shed 1 base, J shed 0 bases, and the junction held 6 bases outside the gene matches. DNA for the CDR3: TGCGCCAGCAGCCAAGTCCACAGGGGTAGCTCCTACGAGCAGTACTTC. Amino acid sequence: CASSQVHRGSSYEQYF.

The chain is built from TRBV7-9 and TRBJ1-1, with 9 bases matching TRBD1. The CDR3 runs 14 residues. CDR1 SEHNR and CDR2 FQNEAQ come from the germline V gene (reference sequence). V dropped 6 bases and J dropped 4; count of bases not matched to a gene: 6. CDR3 sequence: CASRLPGQGTEAFF. The CDR3 DNA is TGTGCCAGCAGACTTCCGGGACAGGGCACTGAAGCTTTCTTT.

The chain joins TRBV5-5 to TRBJ2-7; TRBD1 matches 9 bases. The germline gives CDR1 SGHKS, CDR2 YYEKEE (reference sequence). Trimming removed 2 bases from V and 4 bases from J; junction bases left unmatched: 4. This CDR3 has 14 residues. CDR3 residues: CASSLGTGRYEQYF. The CDR3 DNA sequence: TGTGCCAGCAGCTTAGGGACAGGGCGGTACGAGCAGTACTTC.

A few counts support this clone. The genes are TRBV5-1 and TRBJ1-2; unclear D gene. CDR1 and CDR2 from the germline V gene are SGHRS and YFSETQ. The CDR3 extends over 14 amino acids. V shed 0 bases and J shed 8 bases, with 14 bases lying between them. CDR3 protein: CASSLERGIVGYTF. CDR3 nucleotide sequence: TGCGCCAGCAGCTTGGAGCGGGGAATAGTGGGCTACACCTTC.

J is TRBJ2-5 and V is TRBV7-8; 11 nucleotides align to TRBD2. The CDR3 has 16 residues. V shed 5 bases and J 5 bases; nucleotides not matched to a gene: 10. Germline assignment: CDR1 SGHVS and CDR2 FQNEAQ. The CDR3 loop reads CASSRGASGGWETQYF. CDR3 DNA sequence: TGTGCCAGCAGCCGCGGGGCTAGCGGGGGGTGGGAGACCCAGTACTTC.

The rearrangement uses TRBV5-8 and TRBJ2-7; D possibly corresponds to TRBD2 (6 bases). With 4 bases removed from V and 5 bases from J, the gap between germline ends came to 16 bases. CDR1 is SGHTS, CDR2 YDEGEE, per germline. The CDR3 loop spans 14 amino acids. This chain's CDR3 is CASSDRGWGHEQYF. The CDR3 nucleotides are TGTGCCAGCAGCGACCGGGGGTGGGGCCACGAGCAGTACTTC.

This sequence joins TRBV30 and TRBJ1-2; a weak D match, TRBD1 (5 bases). V shed 0 bases and J shed 1 base, with 6 bases lying between them. The CDR3 totals 13 residues. Germline CDR1 GTSNPN, CDR2 SVGIG (reference sequence). In DNA, the CDR3 is TGTGCCTGGAGTGTACAGGTTAACTATGGCTACACCTTC. Translated: CAWSVQVNYGYTF. Drawing the rest from reference TRBV30 and TRBJ1-2, the complete variable domain is SQTIHQWPATLVQPVGSPLSLECTVEGTSNPNLYWYRQAAGRGLQLLFYSVGIGQISSEVPQNLSASRPQDRQFILSSKKLLLSDSGFYLCAWSVQVNYGYTFGSGTRLTVV.

There are a few counts of this clone. This chain uses TRBV2 with TRBJ1-6; TRBD1 matches 11 bases. Germline V gene data show CDR1 as SNHLY and CDR2 as FYNNEI. V was pared by 2 bases and J by 10 bases, with 7 bases of the junction left unmatched. This CDR3 has 16 residues. The CDR3 nucleotides read TGTGCCAGCAGTGAAACCGGGACAGGGGGAGGGTCACCCCTCCACTTT. This encodes CASSETGTGGGSPLHF.

V is TRBV19 and J is TRBJ2-6; D gene unclear. V gave up 1 base and J gave up 0 bases, with 7 bases separating them. This CDR3 region has 16 residues. Germline V gene data show CDR1 as LNHDA and CDR2 as SQIVND (reference sequence). The CDR3 coding sequence is TGTGCCAGTAGTATAGGCCAGGTCTCTGGGGCCAACGTCCTGACTTTC. Protein sequence: CASSIGQVSGANVLTF.